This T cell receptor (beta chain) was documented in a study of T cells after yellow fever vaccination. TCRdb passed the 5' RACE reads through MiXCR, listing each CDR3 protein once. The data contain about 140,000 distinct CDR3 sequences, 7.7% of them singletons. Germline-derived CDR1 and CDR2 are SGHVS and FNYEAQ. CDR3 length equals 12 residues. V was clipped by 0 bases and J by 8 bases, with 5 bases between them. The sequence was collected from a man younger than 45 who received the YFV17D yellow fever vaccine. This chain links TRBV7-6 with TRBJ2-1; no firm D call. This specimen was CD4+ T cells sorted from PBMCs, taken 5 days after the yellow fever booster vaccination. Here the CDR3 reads CASSLARHEQFF. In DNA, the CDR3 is TGTGCCAGCAGCTTAGCCCGGCATGAGCAGTTCTTC. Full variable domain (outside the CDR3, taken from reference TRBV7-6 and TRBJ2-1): GAGVSQSPRYKVTKRGQDVALRCDPISGHVSLYWYRQALGQGPEFLTYFNYEAQQDKSGLPNDRFSAERPEGSISTLTIQRTEQRDSAMYRCASSLARHEQFFGPGTRLTVL.